This T cell receptor beta chain derives from a study of blood T cell repertoires in COVID-19. The wider study: Acute and convalescent COVID-19 specimens originated in the United States, Italy and Spain.

The CDR3 is 13 residues long. The V gene's germline CDR1 is SGDLS and CDR2 YYNGEE. V was cut by 7 bases and J by 4 bases, with 14 bases left in between. Generated by immunoSEQ multiplex PCR, the TCRdb table keeps only in-frame clones and is missing some. There are roughly 200,000 clones in the sample; about 88% occur only once, and roughly 2.9% lies in the top ten. The rearrangement links TRBV9 to TRBJ1-1, with D unclear. The clonotype was recovered from a woman under 40 with active or convalescent COVID-19. The sample taken for sequencing was peripheral blood. The CDR3 protein is CASSGGVATEAFF. CDR3 sequence (DNA): TGTGCCAGCTCAGGCGGGGTAGCCACTGAAGCTTTCTTT.